This is a list of T cell receptor beta chains from one sample in a study of blood T cell repertoires in COVID-19. Produced via immunoSEQ multiplex PCR; TCRdb's table is partial and in-frame only. The sample has a few hundred thousand clones; more than 75% are singletons. Sequencing input: PBMCs or T cells enriched from blood (not recorded which). All receptors derive from a woman in her forties or fifties who had recovered from COVID-19. Each CDR3 is given without its conserved first and last residue.

J gene | V gene | CDR3 protein
TRBJ1-1 | TRBV28 | ASSDRPGEGPTEAF
TRBJ1-2 | TRBV12-3/TRBV12-4 | ASSVVYNYGYT
TRBJ2-1 | TRBV4-1 | ASSQAFPRGRGYNEQF
TRBJ2-1 | TRBV3-1/TRBV3-2 | ASSIGTGPYNEQF
TRBJ2-7 | TRBV30 | AGEVGRGEQY
TRBJ1-1 | TRBV9 | ASSVTGGTEAF
TRBJ1-2 | TRBV6-5 | ASSQGGGYT
TRBJ2-7 | TRBV19 | ASSISGRGRYEQY
TRBJ2-2 | TRBV12-3/TRBV12-4 | ASTAGNGELF
TRBJ1-1 | TRBV19 | ASTILNRGNTEAF
TRBJ2-1 | TRBV2 | ASSGDRAVQF
TRBJ2-1 | TRBV6-2/TRBV6-3 | ASSSWTSGGVAQF
TRBJ1-4 | TRBV2 | ASSDPVSNEKLF
TRBJ2-5 | TRBV28 | ASSRVAGGRVAQY
TRBJ2-7 | TRBV7-2 | ASSLLAGFGEVGYEQY
TRBJ1-2 | TRBV7-2 | ASSLTGTEYGYT
TRBJ2-7 | TRBV2 | ASRTFQYEQY
TRBJ1-2 | TRBV3-1/TRBV3-2 | ASSYIGERGYT
TRBJ2-5 | TRBV4-2 | ASSQERSSGGYQETQY
TRBJ2-7 | TRBV7-8 | ASTTDRGAVYEQY
TRBJ1-1 | TRBV20-1 | SAGRNTEAF
TRBJ1-5 | TRBV19 | ASNPGQAGNQPQH
TRBJ1-2 | TRBV28 | ASRANDKGGGNGYT
TRBJ2-3 | TRBV20-1 | SASLRGGLVAQY
TRBJ2-1 | TRBV30 | AWSEGQGHEQF
TRBJ1-5 | TRBV19 | ASSRTEGPNQPQH
TRBJ2-2 | TRBV18 | ASSTQQGYTGELF
TRBJ2-7 | TRBV7-2 | ASLGQGAYEQY
TRBJ2-3 | TRBV11-3 | ASSYRGGLADTQY